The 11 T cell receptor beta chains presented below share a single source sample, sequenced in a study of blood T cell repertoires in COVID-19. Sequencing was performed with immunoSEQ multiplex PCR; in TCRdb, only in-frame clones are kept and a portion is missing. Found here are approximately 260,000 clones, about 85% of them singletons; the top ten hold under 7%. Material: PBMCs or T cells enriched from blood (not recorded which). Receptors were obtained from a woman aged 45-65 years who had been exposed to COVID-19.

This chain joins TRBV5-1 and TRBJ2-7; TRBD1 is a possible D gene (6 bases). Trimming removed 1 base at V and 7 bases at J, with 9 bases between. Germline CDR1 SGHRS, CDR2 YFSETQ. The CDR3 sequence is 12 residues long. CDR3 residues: CASSLTGSEQYF. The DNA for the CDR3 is TGCGCCAGCAGCTTGACAGGGAGTGAGCAGTACTTC.

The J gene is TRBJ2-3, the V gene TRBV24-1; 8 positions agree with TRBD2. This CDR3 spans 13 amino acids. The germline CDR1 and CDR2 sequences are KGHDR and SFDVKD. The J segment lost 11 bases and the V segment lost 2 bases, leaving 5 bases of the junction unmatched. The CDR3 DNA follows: TGTGCCACCAGTGATTGGGCTCGGGAGGGGCAGTATTTT. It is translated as CATSDWAREGQYF.

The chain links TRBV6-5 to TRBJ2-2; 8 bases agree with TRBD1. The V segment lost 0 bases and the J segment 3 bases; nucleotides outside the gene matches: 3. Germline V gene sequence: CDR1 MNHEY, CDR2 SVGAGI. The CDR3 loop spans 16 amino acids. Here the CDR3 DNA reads TGTGCCAGCAGTTACTCGTTGACAGGGGACACCGGGGAGCTGTTTTTT. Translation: CASSYSLTGDTGELFF.

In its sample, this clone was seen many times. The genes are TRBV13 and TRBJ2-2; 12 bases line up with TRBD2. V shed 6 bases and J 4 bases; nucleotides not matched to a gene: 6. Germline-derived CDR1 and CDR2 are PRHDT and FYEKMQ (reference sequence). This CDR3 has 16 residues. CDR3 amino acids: CASSPTSGGFTGELFF. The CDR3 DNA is TGTGCCAGCAGTCCAACTAGCGGGGGGTTCACCGGGGAGCTGTTTTTT.

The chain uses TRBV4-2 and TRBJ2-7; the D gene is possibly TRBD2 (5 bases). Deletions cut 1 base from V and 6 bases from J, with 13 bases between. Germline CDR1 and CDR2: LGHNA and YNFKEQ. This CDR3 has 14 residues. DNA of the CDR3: TGTGCCAGCAGCCAAGTGGGAACTAGGGTCGAGCAGTACTTC. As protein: CASSQVGTRVEQYF.

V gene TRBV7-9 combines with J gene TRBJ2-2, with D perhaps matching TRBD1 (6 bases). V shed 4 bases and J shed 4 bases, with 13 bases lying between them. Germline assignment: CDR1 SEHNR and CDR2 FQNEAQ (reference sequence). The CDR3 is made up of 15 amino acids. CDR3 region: CASSYGDKATGELFF. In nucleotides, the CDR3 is TGTGCCAGCAGCTACGGGGACAAAGCCACCGGGGAGCTGTTTTTT.

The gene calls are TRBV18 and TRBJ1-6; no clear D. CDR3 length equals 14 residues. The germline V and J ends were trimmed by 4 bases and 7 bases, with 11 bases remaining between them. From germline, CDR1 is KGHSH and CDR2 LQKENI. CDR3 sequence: CASSQDTLNSPLHF. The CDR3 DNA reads TGTGCCAGCTCACAAGACACCCTCAATTCACCCCTCCACTTT. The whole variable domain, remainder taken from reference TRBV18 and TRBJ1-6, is NAGVMQNPRHLVRRRGQEARLRCSPMKGHSHVYWYRQLPEEGLKFMVYLQKENIIDESGMPKERFSAEFPKEGPSILRIQQVVRGDSAAYFCASSQDTLNSPLHFGNGTRLTVT.

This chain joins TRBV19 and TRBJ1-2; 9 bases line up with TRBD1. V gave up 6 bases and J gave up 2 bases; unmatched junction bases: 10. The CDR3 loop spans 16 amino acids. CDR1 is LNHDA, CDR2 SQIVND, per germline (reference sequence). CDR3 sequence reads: CASRRTGDGWNYGYTF. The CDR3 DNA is TGTGCCAGTAGGCGGACAGGGGATGGTTGGAACTATGGCTACACCTTC. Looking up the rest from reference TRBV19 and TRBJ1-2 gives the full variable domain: DGGITQSPKYLFRKEGQNVTLSCEQNLNHDAMYWYRQDPGQGLRLIYYSQIVNDFQKGDIAEGYSVSREKKESFPLTVTSAQKNPTAFYLCASRRTGDGWNYGYTFGSGTRLTVV.

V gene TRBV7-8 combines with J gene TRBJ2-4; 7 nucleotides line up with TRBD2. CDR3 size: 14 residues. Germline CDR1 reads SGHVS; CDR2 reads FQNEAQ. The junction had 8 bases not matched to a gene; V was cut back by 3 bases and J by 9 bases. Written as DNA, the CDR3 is TGTGCCAGCAGCTTCGCCGGGGAGGGAGTCATTCAGTACTTC. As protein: CASSFAGEGVIQYF.

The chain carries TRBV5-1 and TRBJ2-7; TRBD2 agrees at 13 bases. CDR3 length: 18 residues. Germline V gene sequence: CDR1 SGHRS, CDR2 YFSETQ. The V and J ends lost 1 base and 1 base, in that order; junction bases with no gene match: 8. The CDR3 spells CASSLTLAGGPGSYEQYF. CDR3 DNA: TGCGCCAGCAGCTTGACACTAGCGGGGGGGCCGGGGTCCTACGAGCAGTACTTC.

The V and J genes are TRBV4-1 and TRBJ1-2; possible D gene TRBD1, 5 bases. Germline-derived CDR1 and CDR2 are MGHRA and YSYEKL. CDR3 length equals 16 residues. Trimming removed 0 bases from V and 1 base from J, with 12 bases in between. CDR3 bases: TGCGCCAGCAGCCAAGATCGTAACAGGTTTAACTATGGCTACACCTTC. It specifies CASSQDRNRFNYGYTF.